This TCR beta chain is from a study of post-analysis software for immune sequencing data. Study findings and constraints: Patients showed TRBV5-6, TRBV5-1 and TRBV20-1 among 4 or 5 TRBV segments more frequent than in controls.

Of note for this clonotype: Its specificity is unknown.

This CDR3 has 16 amino acids. Every TCR beta cDNA library bore unique molecular identifiers. One entry per CDR3 protein, called by TCRdb with MiXCR from the PCR reads. The data hold about 820,000 distinct CDR3 sequences, with roughly 50% observed a single time. Sequencing was done on a sample of blood. The chain couples TRBV21-1 to TRBJ1-2; the D call TRBD1 from the table was never checked on the DNA. TRBV21-1 constitutes a pseudogene. This clonotype originated in a girl aged 5-17 years with multiple sclerosis. Here the CDR3 reads CASSRSPGTRHYGYTF. The CDR3, as DNA: TGTGCCAGCAGCAGGTCCCCCGGGACAAGGCACTATGGCTACACCTTC.